In this sample, the clone carrying this TCR beta chain turned up a few times. Its antigen is unidentified. The data belong to a study of OX40 agonist ivuxolimab in advanced cancers. Study-wide points: Within 6 weeks, CD4+ and CD8+ blood T cells expanded clonally at 0.1 to 3.0 mg/kg.

Germline CDR1 is SGDLS and CDR2 is YYNGEE. V shed 4 bases and J shed 4 bases, with 15 bases lying between them. The CDR3 is 15 amino acids. The protocol was immunoSEQ multiplex PCR, while the TCRdb copy is restricted to in-frame clones and leaves out a portion. Counted here are about 95,000 clones, 89% occurring once; the ten biggest clones make up around 0.3%. The sample here was CD4+ or CD8+ T cells sorted from blood, taken in a trial of the OX40 agonist ivuxolimab. The sequence came from an adult with an advanced solid tumor such as melanoma, head and neck, liver or kidney cancer. The chain joins TRBV9 to TRBJ1-5; D uncertain. CDR3 sequence: CASSPEAAVNQPQHF. The CDR3 coding sequence is TGTGCCAGCAGCCCGGAGGCGGCTGTGAATCAGCCCCAGCATTTT.